This TCR beta chain was observed in a study of technical replicates of blood from several donors. The CDR3 length is 16 residues. V dropped 2 bases and J dropped 0; count of bases not matched to a gene: 3. CDR1 and CDR2 from the germline V gene are SGHAT and FQNNGV. Sequencing used immunoSEQ multiplex PCR; TCRdb keeps in-frame clones, though not all of them. The repertoire holds tens of thousands of clones, around 94% seen once, with 0.2% to 0.3% in the top ten. This TCR came from a human donor in good health. The sequenced material came from T cells isolated from PBMCs. The chain carries TRBV11-2 and TRBJ2-1; 8 bases line up with TRBD2. The CDR3 bases are TGTGCCAGCAGCTTACTAGCGGGTCCCTCCTACAATGAGCAGTTCTTC. Translated, it gives CASSLLAGPSYNEQFF.